Below, 13 T cell receptor beta chains from the same sample are listed, as sequenced in a study of radiation and T cells in renal cell carcinoma. Treatment noted: treatment-naive control, cytoreductive nephrectomy. Produced via immunoSEQ multiplex PCR; TCRdb's table is partial and in-frame only. The repertoire has around 16,000 clones, 50% to 60% of them found once; the top ten carry 11%. The sample in question was tumor tissue, obtained from a patient whose treatment was nephrectomy without radiotherapy. The receptor source for this set is a man in his fifties or sixties with renal cell carcinoma.

This clone was seen just once. Other DNA sequences from this sample encode an identical CDR3 as well. This chain uses TRBV7-2 with TRBJ2-7, with D maybe TRBD2 (5 bases). The V end lost 3 bases, the J end lost 7 bases, and 13 bases lay between the germline ends. In germline, CDR1 is SGHTA, CDR2 FQGNSA. The CDR3 is 13 amino acids. CDR3 protein: CASSFLPGDEQYF. The DNA of the CDR3 is TGTGCCAGCAGCTTCCTGCCCGGGGATGAGCAGTACTTC.

The J gene is TRBJ1-5, the V gene TRBV30; TRBD1 is a possible D gene (6 bases). V shed 2 bases and J shed 2 bases, with 16 bases lying between them. CDR3 length: 16 amino acids. The germline V gene encodes CDR1 GTSNPN and CDR2 SVGIG (reference sequence). This chain's CDR3 is CAWSPTYRQGNQPQHF. DNA of the CDR3: TGTGCCTGGAGTCCTACATACCGACAGGGCAATCAGCCCCAGCATTTT. Variable domain in full (rest from reference TRBV30 and TRBJ1-5): SQTIHQWPATLVQPVGSPLSLECTVEGTSNPNLYWYRQAAGRGLQLLFYSVGIGQISSEVPQNLSASRPQDRQFILSSKKLLLSDSGFYLCAWSPTYRQGNQPQHFGDGTRLSIL.

This chain links TRBV6-6 with TRBJ2-7; D might be TRBD1 (6 bases). The CDR3 totals 15 residues. From germline, CDR1 is MNHNY and CDR2 SVGAGI (reference sequence). V gave up 0 bases and J gave up 3 bases, with 12 bases separating them. The CDR3 nucleotides read TGTGCCAGCAGTTACTCTGGGGACACCGTCTACGAGCAGTACTTC. It is translated as CASSYSGDTVYEQYF.

Only a few counts were recorded for this clone. This chain links TRBV27 with TRBJ2-2; D remains ambiguous. Germline V gene lookup returns CDR1 MNHEY and CDR2 SMNVEV (reference sequence). This CDR3 is built from 14 residues. V lost 2 bases, J lost 1 base, and 5 bases lay in between. In DNA form, the CDR3 reads TGTGCCAGCAGTTTAGCGGAGAACACCGGGGAGCTGTTTTTT. Amino acids: CASSLAENTGELFF.

This clone was picked up a small number of times. This chain uses TRBV2 with TRBJ1-1; 9 positions match TRBD1. The length of the CDR3 is 17 residues. In germline, CDR1 is SNHLY, CDR2 FYNNEI. V trimming: 4 bases; J trimming: 0 bases; junction bases outside the gene matches: 9. The CDR3 protein is CASSGDRVAFMNTEAFF. DNA for the CDR3: TGTGCCAGCAGTGGGGACAGGGTGGCTTTCATGAACACTGAAGCTTTCTTT. Looking up the rest from reference TRBV2 and TRBJ1-1 gives the full variable domain: EPEVTQTPSHQVTQMGQEVILRCVPISNHLYFYWYRQILGQKVEFLVSFYNNEISEKSEIFDDQFSVERPDGSNFTLKIRSTKLEDSAMYFCASSGDRVAFMNTEAFFGQGTRLTVV.

The chain links TRBV30 to TRBJ2-3; D gene unclear. Trimming removed 3 bases from V and 2 bases from J, with 12 bases in between. This CDR3 spans 14 amino acids. Germline V gene lookup returns CDR1 GTSNPN and CDR2 SVGIG (reference sequence). The CDR3 protein is CAWSQDDYTDTQYF. The CDR3 DNA is TGTGCCTGGAGCCAGGATGATTACACAGATACGCAGTATTTT.

The V and J genes are TRBV29-1 and TRBJ2-7, with D tentatively TRBD1 (5 bases). From germline, CDR1 is SQVTM and CDR2 ANQGSEA. V shed 3 bases and J shed 2 bases, with 8 bases lying between them. The length of the CDR3 is 12 residues. The DNA of the CDR3 is TGCAGCGTTGAGGCAGGGCCCTACGAGCAGTACTTC. This translates into CSVEAGPYEQYF.

This clone was detected a few times. This sequence joins TRBV19 and TRBJ1-2; D perhaps matches TRBD1 (6 bases). V lost 7 bases, J lost 7 bases, and 25 bases lay in between. Germline lookup yields CDR1 LNHDA and CDR2 SQIVND (reference sequence). The CDR3 has 16 amino acids. CDR3 sequence reads: CASKTSRRGVSRGYTF. The CDR3 DNA sequence: TGTGCCAGTAAAACCTCCCGGAGGGGGGTAAGTCGTGGCTACACCTTC.

The rearrangement uses TRBV19 and TRBJ2-6; D not resolved. The CDR3 covers 18 residues. CDR1 is LNHDA, CDR2 SQIVND, per germline (reference sequence). Between the trimmed V and J ends, which lost 2 bases and 0 bases, there was a span of 14 bases. The CDR3 bases are TGTGCCAGTAGTATACTGGGTGGCAGGAGCTCTGGGGCCAACGTCCTGACTTTC. Translation gives CASSILGGRSSGANVLTF.

This sequence joins TRBV29-1 and TRBJ2-2, with 10 bases fitting TRBD1. The CDR3 spans 13 residues. Losses at the gene ends were 4 bases for V and 6 bases for J; bases not matched to a gene: 2. The germline gives CDR1 SQVTM, CDR2 ANQGSEA. CDR3 nucleotides: TGCAGCGTTGCCGGGACAGGGGCCGGGGAGCTGTTTTTT. Protein product: CSVAGTGAGELFF.

This clone showed up just once. This chain joins TRBV7-2 and TRBJ1-3; D unresolved. Germline loops: CDR1 SGHTA, CDR2 FQGNSA. V was shortened by 4 bases and J by 4 bases, with 5 bases between the two germline ends. The CDR3 loop spans 12 amino acids. CDR3 bases: TGTGCCAGCAGCTCAACGGGAAACACCATATATTTT. It yields the protein CASSSTGNTIYF.

This clone was recorded only once. J is TRBJ1-6 and V is TRBV30; TRBD1 might be the D (6 bases). The CDR3 is made up of 15 amino acids. V was pared by 4 bases and J by 7 bases, with 17 bases between. The germline gives CDR1 GTSNPN, CDR2 SVGIG (reference sequence). In nucleotides, the CDR3 is TGTGCCTGGACCGGGGGCATCACGGAAAATTCACCCCTCCACTTT. Encoded protein: CAWTGGITENSPLHF. Full variable domain (remainder filled in from reference TRBV30 and TRBJ1-6): SQTIHQWPATLVQPVGSPLSLECTVEGTSNPNLYWYRQAAGRGLQLLFYSVGIGQISSEVPQNLSASRPQDRQFILSSKKLLLSDSGFYLCAWTGGITENSPLHFGNGTRLTVT.

The chain carries TRBV5-6 and TRBJ1-3; tentatively, D is TRBD1 (5 bases). With 4 bases removed from V and 0 bases from J, the gap between germline ends came to 20 bases. This CDR3 comprises 18 residues. Germline V lookup: CDR1 SGHDT, CDR2 YYEEEE. CDR3 nucleotide sequence: TGTGCCAGCAGCCCGTGGGGGTTCTGGGCCTACTCTGGAAACACCATATATTTT. Translation: CASSPWGFWAYSGNTIYF.